This T cell receptor (beta chain) was recovered during a study of T cell responses to AZD1222 COVID-19 vaccine. On this clone itself: Its antigen is still unknown.

J gave up 8 bases and V 0 bases, and 6 bases lay outside the gene matches. Germline values: CDR1 SGHRS, CDR2 YFSETQ. This CDR3 region has 14 residues. TCRdb's table, derived via immunoSEQ multiplex PCR, lists solely in-frame clones and lacks some. The sample contains around 110,000 clones, 75% to 90% of which appear only once. Study conclusions and caveats: Mostly white British, mostly female donors; authors suggested clonal diversity may be underestimated.

J is TRBJ1-2 and V is TRBV5-1; the match to TRBD1 covers 8 bases. The sequencing used peripheral blood, collected on day 0 of MenACWY control vaccination. The sequence came from an adult in good health. CDR3 residues: CASSLADREEGYTF. Written as DNA, the CDR3 is TGCGCCAGCAGCTTGGCGGACAGGGAAGAGGGCTACACCTTC. Using reference TRBV5-1 and TRBJ1-2 for the parts outside the CDR3, the full variable domain is KAGVTQTPRYLIKTRGQQVTLSCSPISGHRSVSWYQQTPGQGLQFLFEYFSETQRNKGNFPGRFSGRQFSNSRSEMNVSTLELGDSALYLCASSLADREEGYTFGSGTRLTVV.